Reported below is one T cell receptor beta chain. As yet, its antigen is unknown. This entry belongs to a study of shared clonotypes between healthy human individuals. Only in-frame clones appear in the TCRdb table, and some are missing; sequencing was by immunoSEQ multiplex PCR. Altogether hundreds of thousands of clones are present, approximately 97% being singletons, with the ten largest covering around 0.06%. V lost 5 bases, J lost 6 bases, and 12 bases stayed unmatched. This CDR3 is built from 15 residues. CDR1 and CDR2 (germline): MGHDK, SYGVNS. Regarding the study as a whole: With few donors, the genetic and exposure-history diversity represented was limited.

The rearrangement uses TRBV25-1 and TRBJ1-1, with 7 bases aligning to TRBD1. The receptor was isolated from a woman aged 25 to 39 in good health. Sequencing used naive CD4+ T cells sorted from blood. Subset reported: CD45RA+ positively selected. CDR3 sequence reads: CASSTLYRGKSEAFF. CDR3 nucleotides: TGTGCCAGCAGTACCCTATACAGGGGTAAGTCTGAAGCTTTCTTT.